One sample yielded the 13 T cell receptor beta chains listed below, sequenced in a study of beta chain features in type 1 diabetes. The sequenced template was cDNA made from the entire isolated RNA. TCRdb keeps only in-frame clones here, not all; method: immunoSEQ multiplex PCR. The sample yields around 300,000 clones, 7% to 9% seen once. Material for sequencing was central memory CD4+ T cells from blood. The receptor source for this set is a woman aged 18-29 years in good health.

This clone was seen a handful of times. This rearrangement joins TRBV6-5 to TRBJ2-6; D ambiguous. Trimming took off 7 bases at V and 2 bases at J, with 12 bases between the two ends. CDR3 size: 15 residues. Germline CDR1 reads MNHEY; CDR2 reads SVGAGI. CDR3 DNA: TGTGCCAGCACCGAATGGGCGCCTGGGGCCAACGTCCTGACTTTC. Its protein product is CASTEWAPGANVLTF.

This clone was seen a handful of times. The chain employs TRBV7-2 and TRBJ1-1; no clear D. With 4 bases removed from V and 7 bases from J, the gap between germline ends came to 10 bases. The germline gives CDR1 SGHTA, CDR2 FQGNSA. The CDR3 covers 12 residues. The CDR3 region has the DNA TGTGCCAGCAGCTCTCGGACGGTTGAAGCTTTCTTT. Its protein is CASSSRTVEAFF.

This clone came up a few times. This chain links TRBV19 with TRBJ2-5, with a tentative D call TRBD2 (6 bases). The CDR3 spans 16 residues. Germline CDR1 LNHDA, CDR2 SQIVND (reference sequence). Trimming removed 3 bases at V and 2 bases at J, with 16 bases between. The CDR3 sequence: CASSMLFGGIQETQYF. CDR3 nucleotides: TGTGCCAGTAGTATGCTGTTCGGCGGGATTCAAGAGACCCAGTACTTC.

This clone was seen a few times. An end of the junction differs from the germline gene, which may be a read error. The CDR3 here is CASSNSEETQYF. CDR3 DNA sequence: TGTGCCAGCAGTAACTCGGAAGAGACCCAGTACTTC. The chain carries TRBV6-6 and TRBJ2-5; D is ambiguous. The CDR3 consists of 12 residues. CDR1 and CDR2 from the germline V gene are MNHNY and SVGAGI (reference sequence).

This clone appeared a few times. The genes are TRBV5-1 and TRBJ1-4; D call uncertain. The germline V gene has CDR1 SGHRS and CDR2 YFSETQ. The CDR3 is made up of 14 amino acids. V lost 1 base and J lost 7, with 11 bases in between. The CDR3 DNA reads as TGCGCCAGCAGCTTGAGGACCCTGGGTGAAAAACTGTTTTTT. It translates to CASSLRTLGEKLFF.

This clone was observed a few times. The chain links TRBV1 to TRBJ2-7; the table names TRBD1, a call not compared with the DNA. TRBV1 is deemed a pseudogene. The CDR3 spans 18 residues. The CDR3 loop reads CTSSQAPPDRGRTYEQYV. The CDR3 DNA is TGCACCAGCAGCCAAGCCCCCCCTGACAGGGGGCGTACCTACGAGCAGTACGTC.

In its sample, this clone was seen a few times. V gene TRBV4-2 combines with J gene TRBJ1-6; D possibly corresponds to TRBD1 (6 bases). Germline lookup yields CDR1 LGHNA and CDR2 YNFKEQ. The CDR3 extends over 16 amino acids. The V and J ends lost 3 bases and 10 bases respectively, with 19 bases between them. CDR3 bases: TGTGCCAGCAGCCAGGCCTACAGGGAGTCCCCCTCACCCCTCCACTTT. Translated, it gives CASSQAYRESPSPLHF.

This clone has ten or more counts. At the DNA level, this CDR3 is encoded by other sequences in the same sample as well. V is TRBV7-9 and J is TRBJ2-1; the D is unclear. Germline V gene data show CDR1 as SEHNR and CDR2 as FQNEAQ (reference sequence). The length of the CDR3 is 16 residues. V lost 1 base and J 0 bases, leaving 10 bases between the germline ends. Here the CDR3 reads CASSLVGRSSYNEQFF. CDR3 nucleotide sequence: TGTGCCAGCAGCTTAGTCGGACGGAGCTCCTACAATGAGCAGTTCTTC.

The gene calls are TRBV14 and TRBJ2-3, with TRBD2 identical over 9 bases. CDR3 size: 17 residues. V lost 1 base and J lost 2; bases outside the gene matches: 7. Germline CDR1 SGHDN, CDR2 FVKESK. The CDR3 spells CASSQASLAGPTDTQYF. CDR3 DNA: TGTGCCAGCAGCCAAGCCTCCCTAGCGGGACCCACAGATACGCAGTATTTT.

This clone was recorded many times. The CDR3 reads CASSLRTSYEQYF. As DNA, the CDR3 is TGTGCCAGCAGCCTGCGGACATCCTACGAGCAGTACTTC. The V and J genes are TRBV21-1 and TRBJ2-7; TRBD1 is the table's D call and was not checked against the DNA. TRBV21-1 constitutes a pseudogene. The CDR3 consists of 13 residues.

This clone was seen repeatedly, ten times or more. The CDR3 loop reads CASSHPNDADTQYF. CDR3 nucleotide sequence: TGTGCCAGCAGCCACCCAAACGATGCAGATACGCAGTATTTT. The rearrangement joins TRBV4-2 to TRBJ2-3, with no clear D. Germline CDR1 is LGHNA and CDR2 is YNFKEQ. The CDR3 consists of 14 residues. With 3 bases removed from V and 4 bases from J, the gap between germline ends came to 11 bases.

This clone turned up a few times. V gene TRBV29-1 combines with J gene TRBJ1-2; TRBD1 matches 9 bases. This CDR3 is 13 amino acids long. V shed 4 bases, J shed 7 bases, and the junction held 7 bases outside the gene matches. The germline CDR1 and CDR2 sequences are SQVTM and ANQGSEA. In DNA form, the CDR3 reads TGCAGCGTTGGAGGACAGGGGTCGGGTGGCTACACCTTC. Its translation: CSVGGQGSGGYTF.

The V gene is TRBV19, the J gene TRBJ2-7; D may correspond to TRBD1 or TRBD2 (5 bases each). Germline assignment: CDR1 LNHDA and CDR2 SQIVND (reference sequence). This CDR3 is built from 12 residues. V was cut by 9 bases and J by 2 bases, with 11 bases left in between. The CDR3 loop is CASRDGTYEQYV. As DNA, the CDR3 is TGTGCCAGCAGGGACGGAACCTACGAGCAGTACGTC.